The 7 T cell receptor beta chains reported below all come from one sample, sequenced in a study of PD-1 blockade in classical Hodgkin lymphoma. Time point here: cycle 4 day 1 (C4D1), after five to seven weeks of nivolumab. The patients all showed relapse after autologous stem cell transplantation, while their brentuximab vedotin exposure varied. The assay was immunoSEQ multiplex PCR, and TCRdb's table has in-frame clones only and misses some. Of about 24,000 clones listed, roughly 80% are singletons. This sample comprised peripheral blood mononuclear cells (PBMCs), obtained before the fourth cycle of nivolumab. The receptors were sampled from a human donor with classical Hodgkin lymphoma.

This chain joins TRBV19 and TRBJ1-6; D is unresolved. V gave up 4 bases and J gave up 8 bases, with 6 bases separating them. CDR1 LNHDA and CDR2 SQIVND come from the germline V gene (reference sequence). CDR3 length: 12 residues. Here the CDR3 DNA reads TGTGCCAGTAGTAATCGGGATTCACCCCTCCACTTT. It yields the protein CASSNRDSPLHF.

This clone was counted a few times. CDR3 residues: CASSQDNSPLHF. In nucleotides, the CDR3 is TGCGCCAGCAGCCAAGACAATTCACCCCTCCACTTT. The chain joins TRBV4-1 to TRBJ1-6; D gene ambiguous. The length of the CDR3 is 12 residues. V lost 0 bases, J lost 7 bases, and 1 base lay in between. Germline V lookup: CDR1 MGHRA, CDR2 YSYEKL.

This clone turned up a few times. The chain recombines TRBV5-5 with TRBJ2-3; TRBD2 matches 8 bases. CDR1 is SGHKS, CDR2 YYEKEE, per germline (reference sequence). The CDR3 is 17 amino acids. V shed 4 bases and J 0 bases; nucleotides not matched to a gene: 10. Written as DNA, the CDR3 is TGTGCCAGCAGCGACCTTTGGCGGGGGGCTAGCACAGATACGCAGTATTTT. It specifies CASSDLWRGASTDTQYF.

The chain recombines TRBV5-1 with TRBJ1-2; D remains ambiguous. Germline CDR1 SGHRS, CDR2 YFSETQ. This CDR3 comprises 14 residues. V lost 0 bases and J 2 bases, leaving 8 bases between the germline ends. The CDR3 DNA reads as TGCGCCAGCAGCTTGGTAGGCACCAACTATGGCTACACCTTC. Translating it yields CASSLVGTNYGYTF. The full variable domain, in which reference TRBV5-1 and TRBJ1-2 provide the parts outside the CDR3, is KAGVTQTPRYLIKTRGQQVTLSCSPISGHRSVSWYQQTPGQGLQFLFEYFSETQRNKGNFPGRFSGRQFSNSRSEMNVSTLELGDSALYLCASSLVGTNYGYTFGSGTRLTVV.

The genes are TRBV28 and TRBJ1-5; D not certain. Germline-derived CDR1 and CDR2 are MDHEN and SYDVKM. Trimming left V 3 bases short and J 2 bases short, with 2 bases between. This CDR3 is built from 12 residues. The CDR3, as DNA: TGTGCCAGCAGTTTGGGCAATCAGCCCCAGCATTTT. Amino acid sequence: CASSLGNQPQHF.

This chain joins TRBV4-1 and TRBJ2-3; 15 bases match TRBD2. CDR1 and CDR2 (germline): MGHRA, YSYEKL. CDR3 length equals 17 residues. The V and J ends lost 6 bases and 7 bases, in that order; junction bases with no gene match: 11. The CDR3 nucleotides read TGCGCCAGCAGATCTGGACTAGCGGGAGGGACGAAGTATACGCAGTATTTT. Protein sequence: CASRSGLAGGTKYTQYF.

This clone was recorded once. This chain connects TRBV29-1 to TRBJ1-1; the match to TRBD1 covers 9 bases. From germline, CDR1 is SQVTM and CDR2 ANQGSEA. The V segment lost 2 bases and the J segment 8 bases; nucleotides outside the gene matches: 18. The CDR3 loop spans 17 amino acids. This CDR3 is CSVETTGGATRIAEAFF. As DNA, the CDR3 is TGCAGCGTTGAAACAACAGGGGGCGCAACCCGGATAGCAGAAGCTTTCTTT.